These 10 T cell receptor beta chains were all obtained from the same sample, sequenced in a study of OX40 agonist ivuxolimab in advanced cancers. The library relied on the immunoSEQ multiplex PCR assay. The immuneACCESS repertoire file appears here via TCRdb, limited to in-frame rearrangements. These files lack a portion of the clones; in checked studies, under half of the deficit traces to unresolved V genes, and the cause of the others is not known. Within this sample are about 70,000 clones, with about four fifths of them counted one time only. Together, the top ten hold 5% of the sample. The sample here was CD4+ or CD8+ T cells sorted from blood, taken in a trial of the OX40 agonist ivuxolimab. The receptors originated from an adult with an advanced solid tumor such as melanoma, head and neck, liver or kidney cancer.

J is TRBJ2-5 and V is TRBV7-9; D is unclear. The CDR3 spans 14 residues. V was clipped by 2 bases and J by 3 bases, with 10 bases between them. Germline loops: CDR1 SEHNR, CDR2 FQNEAQ (reference sequence). The CDR3 nucleotides are TGTGCCAGCAGCTTAAACGGGTTAAAAGAGACCCAGTACTTC. Protein sequence: CASSLNGLKETQYF.

This CDR3 reads CASSRGSRATYEQYF. The CDR3 DNA is TGTGCCAGCAGCCGAGGGAGCAGGGCCACCTACGAGCAGTACTTC. J is TRBJ2-7 and V is TRBV14; D possibly uses TRBD1 or TRBD2 (5 bases each). This CDR3 contains 15 residues. Trimming pared 4 bases from V and 2 bases from J, leaving 15 bases between. Germline V gene data show CDR1 as SGHDN and CDR2 as FVKESK.

This rearrangement joins TRBV19 to TRBJ2-2; either TRBD1 or TRBD2 may supply D (5 bases each). CDR3 length: 15 amino acids. The germline CDR1 and CDR2 sequences are LNHDA and SQIVND (reference sequence). With 5 bases removed from V and 7 bases from J, the gap between germline ends came to 17 bases. This CDR3 is CASSEGRAAYGELFF. The CDR3 coding sequence is TGTGCCAGTAGTGAGGGACGGGCCGCATACGGGGAGCTGTTTTTT.

The rearrangement uses TRBV27 and TRBJ2-6; the match to TRBD1 covers 7 bases. V shed 3 bases, J shed 12 bases, and the junction held 11 bases outside the gene matches. The CDR3 loop spans 15 amino acids. Germline V gene data show CDR1 as MNHEY and CDR2 as SMNVEV (reference sequence). The CDR3 coding sequence is TGTGCCAGCAGTTTTTCGGGACAGACCTTTAGCGTCCTGACTTTC. It specifies CASSFSGQTFSVLTF.

This clone was counted once. This rearrangement joins TRBV5-1 to TRBJ2-7; 11 nucleotides align to TRBD2. Germline V gene lookup returns CDR1 SGHRS and CDR2 YFSETQ. This CDR3 contains 13 residues. V lost 3 bases, J lost 5 bases, and 1 base stayed unmatched. The CDR3 coding sequence is TGCGCCAGCAGCTGGGGACTAGCGGACGAGCAGTACTTC. Residues: CASSWGLADEQYF.

The sample holds one count of this clone. The V gene is TRBV28, the J gene TRBJ2-2, with D perhaps matching TRBD1 (6 bases). The CDR3 consists of 19 residues. Per germline, CDR1 MDHEN and CDR2 SYDVKM. Trimming removed 3 bases from V and 3 bases from J, with 23 bases in between. Here the CDR3 DNA reads TGTGCCAGCAGTTTTCCTCGCCTGAGGACAGCGAGCGACACCGGGGAGCTGTTTTTT. It codes for CASSFPRLRTASDTGELFF.

The V and J genes are TRBV4-2 and TRBJ1-6; D might be TRBD1 (5 bases). Germline CDR1 is LGHNA and CDR2 is YNFKEQ. This CDR3 contains 14 residues. The V gene lost 1 base and the J gene lost 8 bases, with 9 bases spanning the gap. The CDR3 region is CASSQGEGYSPLHF. The CDR3 DNA reads TGTGCCAGCAGCCAAGGGGAGGGGTATTCACCCCTCCACTTT.

The CDR3, as DNA: TGTGCCAGCAGCTTAAGCGGGGACCTCCTTTTGGATGAGCAGTTCTTC. Translating gives CASSLSGDLLLDEQFF. This rearrangement joins TRBV7-3 to TRBJ2-1; tentatively, D is TRBD2 (6 bases). Per the germline V gene, CDR1 is SGHTA and CDR2 is FQGTGA. V was trimmed by 1 base and J by 8 bases, leaving 18 bases between them. The CDR3 spans 16 residues. The variable domain in full, completed from reference TRBV7-3 and TRBJ2-1, reads GAGVSQTPSNKVTEKGKYVELRCDPISGHTALYWYRQSLGQGPEFLIYFQGTGAADDSGLPNDRFFAVRPEGSVSTLKIQRTERGDSAVYLCASSLSGDLLLDEQFFGPGTRLTVL.

In its sample, this clone was seen once. This CDR3 is also generated by other DNA sequences in the sample. As DNA, the CDR3 is TGTGCCAGCAGCCCTCGCCAGGGGGATCAGCCCCAGCATTTT. It translates to CASSPRQGDQPQHF. V and J are TRBV7-2 and TRBJ1-5; 7 positions agree with TRBD1. The CDR3 runs 14 residues. Trimming cost V 5 bases and J 5 bases; bases outside gene matches: 6. Germline CDR1 is SGHTA and CDR2 is FQGNSA.

J is TRBJ2-1 and V is TRBV7-2; TRBD1 matches 9 bases. V trimming: 8 bases; J trimming: 9 bases; junction bases outside the gene matches: 8. CDR3 size: 13 residues. CDR1 and CDR2 (germline): SGHTA, FQGNSA. The DNA for the CDR3 is TGTGCCAGCGAGAAGGACAGGGGAGTTGAGCAGTTCTTC. Protein product: CASEKDRGVEQFF. The whole variable domain, filled in from reference TRBV7-2 and TRBJ2-1, reads GAGVSQSPSNKVTEKGKDVELRCDPISGHTALYWYRQSLGQGLEFLIYFQGNSAPDKSGLPSDRFSAERTGGSVSTLTIQRTQQEDSAVYLCASEKDRGVEQFFGPGTRLTVL.